This T cell receptor beta chain was sequenced in a study of T cells in Graves' hyperthyroidism and ophthalmopathy. General observations from the study: Expanded thyroid clonotypes (above 0.001) were mostly also found in blood. Ophthalmopathy onset followed model prediction by a median roughly 6 months.

Those with hyperthyroidism were 18 to 65 years old, newly diagnosed, and ill for under 2 months. TCR beta CDR3 sequences were amplified from RNA transcripts. The HTBI primer set was used in a first-round RT-PCR of the TCR CDR3. TCRdb recomputed calls from the multiplex PCR reads with MiXCR, one row per CDR3 protein. The profile shows 700,000 or so distinct CDR3 sequences, less than 20% of them singletons. This clonotype was seen at least ten times. The target antigen is unknown. The receptor comes from a man aged 18-30 years with Graves' hyperthyroidism. Sequencing was carried out using blood.

The CDR3 DNA follows: TGTGCCAGCAGGGGGACGGGAATGTACAATGAGCAGTTCTTC. Its protein is CASRGTGMYNEQFF. The chain recombines TRBV28 with TRBJ2-1, with D perhaps matching TRBD1 or TRBD2 (5 bases each). CDR3 size: 14 residues. Per the germline V gene, CDR1 is MDHEN and CDR2 is SYDVKM. Trimming shortened V by 6 bases and J by 4 bases, and 13 bases separated the two germline ends.